The 29 T cell receptor beta chains reported below all come from one sample, sequenced in a study of post-analysis software for immune sequencing data. General study findings and limits: The five TRBV segments detected at higher frequency in patients than in controls included TRBV5-6, TRBV5-1 and TRBV20-1.

These receptors lack a known antigen. Unique molecular identifiers were present in the TCR beta cDNA libraries. One entry per CDR3 protein, called by TCRdb with MiXCR from the PCR reads. The top ten hold 7.5% to 8.5% of the sample, which has around 400,000 distinct CDR3 sequences, about 40% seen once. The sequenced sample consisted of blood. The source of these receptors is a girl aged 2 to 9 with multiple sclerosis.

The CDR3 DNA is TGTGCCACCAGCCAGGGGGCTTACGAGCAGTACTTC. It codes for CATSQGAYEQYF. This chain links TRBV15 with TRBJ2-7; 8 bases are shared with TRBD1. Germline CDR1 reads LNHNV; CDR2 reads YYDKDF (reference sequence). Trimming removed 5 bases from V and 4 bases from J; junction bases left unmatched: 1. CDR3 length equals 12 residues.

Only a few counts were recorded for this clonotype. The chain links TRBV6-6 to TRBJ1-2; 10 bases line up with TRBD1. CDR1 and CDR2 from the germline V gene are MNHNY and SVGAGI (reference sequence). The CDR3 sequence is 15 residues long. Germline trimming cut 5 bases from V and 8 bases from J; bases unmatched to any gene: 11. The CDR3 bases are TGTGCCAGCAGTCAGGAGGACAGGGGGAGGATCGGCTACACCTTC. Its translation: CASSQEDRGRIGYTF.

The rearrangement uses TRBV28 and TRBJ2-3; the D gene is possibly TRBD1 (6 bases). Trimming took off 6 bases at V and 1 base at J, with 14 bases between the two ends. Germline V lookup: CDR1 MDHEN, CDR2 SYDVKM. This CDR3 is built from 15 residues. The CDR3: CASRVRDTGTDTQYF. In DNA, the CDR3 is TGTGCCAGCAGGGTCCGGGACACGGGCACAGATACGCAGTATTTT.

The chain carries TRBV6-6 and TRBJ1-5; 7 bases map to TRBD1. The CDR3 totals 17 residues. Germline CDR1 reads MNHNY; CDR2 reads SVGAGI (reference sequence). Trimming removed 0 bases from V and 0 bases from J; junction bases left unmatched: 5. In nucleotides, the CDR3 is TGTGCCAGCAGTTACTCTGGGACAGATTATAGCAATCAGCCCCAGCATTTT. It codes for CASSYSGTDYSNQPQHF.

The chain combines TRBV4-1 with TRBJ1-5, with 10 positions matching TRBD1. V lost 4 bases and J lost 6; bases outside the gene matches: 6. CDR1 MGHRA and CDR2 YSYEKL come from the germline V gene. The CDR3 length is 15 residues. The CDR3 DNA sequence: TGCGCCAGCAGCCCCTGGGACAGGGGAGGTCAGCCCCAGCATTTT. Amino acids: CASSPWDRGGQPQHF.

The V gene is TRBV7-9, the J gene TRBJ2-4; D is ambiguous. Trimming took 1 base from V and 8 from J, leaving 6 bases between them. The CDR3 is made up of 12 amino acids. Germline assignment: CDR1 SEHNR and CDR2 FQNEAQ (reference sequence). In DNA form, the CDR3 reads TGTGCCAGCAGCTTAGTAGGAGACATTCAGTACTTC. It codes for CASSLVGDIQYF.

This clonotype was counted a few times. The chain combines TRBV28 with TRBJ2-4; D may be TRBD1 (6 bases). Trimming removed 5 bases from V and 0 bases from J, with 14 bases in between. The V gene's germline CDR1 is MDHEN and CDR2 SYDVKM. The CDR3 extends over 16 amino acids. The CDR3 protein is CASSGPRGEAKNIQYF. The CDR3 DNA follows: TGTGCCAGCAGTGGACCCAGGGGAGAAGCCAAAAACATTCAGTACTTC.

This clonotype showed up just a few times. CDR3 sequence reads: CSAKDWLLTSTDTQYF. DNA of the CDR3: TGCAGTGCTAAAGACTGGCTTCTCACTAGCACAGATACGCAGTATTTT. V and J are TRBV20-1 and TRBJ2-3; D uncertain. Per the germline V gene, CDR1 is DFQATT and CDR2 is SNEGSKA (reference sequence). The CDR3 extends over 16 amino acids. V lost 4 bases, J lost 0 bases, and 17 bases lay in between.

This rearrangement joins TRBV6-5 to TRBJ2-1; D remains ambiguous. The CDR3 loop spans 13 amino acids. Trimming cost V 2 bases and J 10 bases, with 12 bases left between them. Germline V gene lookup returns CDR1 MNHEY and CDR2 SVGAGI. The DNA for the CDR3 is TGTGCCAGCAGTTACCTGCCAGCCTACGAGCAGTTCTTC. Its protein product is CASSYLPAYEQFF.

The V gene is TRBV6-5, the J gene TRBJ2-1; 14 positions agree with TRBD2. The germline V gene encodes CDR1 MNHEY and CDR2 SVGAGI. CDR3 length: 16 residues. After removal of 2 bases from V and 3 bases from J, the junction contained 0 bases not matched to a gene. The CDR3 reads CASSYGTSGGYNEQFF. The CDR3 bases are TGTGCCAGCAGTTACGGGACTAGCGGGGGCTACAATGAGCAGTTCTTC.

This clonotype showed up just a few times. The chain has TRBV29-1 and TRBJ1-1; no reliable D call. CDR3 length: 13 residues. Per germline, CDR1 SQVTM and CDR2 ANQGSEA. Trimming took off 2 bases at V and 0 bases at J, with 7 bases between the two ends. The CDR3: CSVERRMNTEAFF. DNA of the CDR3: TGCAGCGTTGAACGGAGGATGAACACTGAAGCTTTCTTT.

This clonotype was counted a few times. The chain recombines TRBV27 with TRBJ1-1; 9 bases map to TRBD1. The CDR3 has 20 amino acids. Germline CDR1 MNHEY, CDR2 SMNVEV (reference sequence). V was pared by 3 bases and J by 0 bases, with 17 bases of the junction left unmatched. This chain's CDR3 is CASSLYKLDRGGWVNTEAFF. CDR3 DNA sequence: TGTGCCAGCAGTTTGTATAAACTGGACAGGGGAGGTTGGGTGAACACTGAAGCTTTCTTT.

The chain employs TRBV7-9 and TRBJ1-1, with no clear D. The V end lost 5 bases, the J end lost 0 bases, and 13 bases lay between the germline ends. From germline, CDR1 is SEHNR and CDR2 FQNEAQ (reference sequence). This CDR3 region has 15 residues. This CDR3 is CASSPITQLNTEAFF. The CDR3 DNA is TGTGCCAGCAGCCCTATTACCCAATTGAACACTGAAGCTTTCTTT.

This clonotype has a handful of counts. The chain uses TRBV6-5 and TRBJ2-1; no definite D call. The V gene's germline CDR1 is MNHEY and CDR2 SVGAGI. Trimming stripped 6 bases from V and 2 bases from J, with 17 bases between. This CDR3 comprises 16 residues. In DNA form, the CDR3 reads TGTGCCAGCAGCCCGAGTGGTCCCGTACCCTACAATGAGCAGTTCTTC. This gives the protein CASSPSGPVPYNEQFF.

This clonotype has only a few counts. For the CDR3, the DNA is TGCAGCGTTTCCGAGTTGACTAGGTCGTCGGCCCAGTACTTC. Translated, it gives CSVSELTRSSAQYF. The chain employs TRBV29-1 and TRBJ2-5; perhaps TRBD2 as D (6 bases). Trimming shortened V by 5 bases and J by 9 bases, and 22 bases separated the two germline ends. Germline loops: CDR1 SQVTM, CDR2 ANQGSEA. This CDR3 region has 14 residues.

V is TRBV20-1 and J is TRBJ2-3; D is undetermined. The CDR3 contains 14 residues. Germline V lookup: CDR1 DFQATT, CDR2 SNEGSKA (reference sequence). V dropped 2 bases and J dropped 1 base, with 10 bases sitting between them. The CDR3: CSARQFLGTDTQYF. The CDR3 region has the DNA TGCAGTGCTAGACAGTTCTTAGGCACAGATACGCAGTATTTT.

This rearrangement joins TRBV30 to TRBJ2-3; TRBD2 matches at 8 bases. The CDR3 extends over 15 amino acids. After removal of 3 bases from V and 3 bases from J, the junction contained 8 bases not matched to a gene. Germline CDR1 is GTSNPN and CDR2 is SVGIG (reference sequence). DNA of the CDR3: TGTGCCTGGAGCTACCCTAGCGGGTATACAGATACGCAGTATTTT. Translated, it gives CAWSYPSGYTDTQYF.

The chain carries TRBV6-6 and TRBJ1-5; D gene uncertain. The V gene's germline CDR1 is MNHNY and CDR2 SVGAGI (reference sequence). Trimming took 6 bases from V and 2 from J, leaving 20 bases between them. CDR3 size: 17 residues. The DNA of the CDR3 is TGTGCCAGCAGCAACGCCGACGTGAAGAATGGCAATCAGCCCCAGCATTTT. It translates to CASSNADVKNGNQPQHF.

This clonotype was detected a few times. V and J are TRBV4-2 and TRBJ2-1; perhaps TRBD1 as D (6 bases). This CDR3 comprises 16 residues. V was clipped by 0 bases and J by 4 bases, with 13 bases between them. Germline CDR1 is LGHNA and CDR2 is YNFKEQ. The DNA for the CDR3 is TGTGCCAGCAGCCAAGAAGGTGACAGGATATACAATGAGCAGTTCTTC. This translates into CASSQEGDRIYNEQFF.

This clonotype was found a few times. The V call is TRBV5-1, the J call TRBJ1-2; D remains unclear. Germline V lookup: CDR1 SGHRS, CDR2 YFSETQ. This CDR3 comprises 14 residues. Trimming pared 4 bases from V and 3 bases from J, leaving 13 bases between. The CDR3, as DNA: TGCGCCAGCAGCCCTATCCCAGTAGACTATGGCTACACCTTC. Translated, it gives CASSPIPVDYGYTF.

The chain has TRBV29-1 and TRBJ1-1; 9 bases align to TRBD1. This CDR3 is 18 amino acids long. With 7 bases clipped from V and 0 bases from J, the junction kept 18 bases outside the gene matches. Germline V gene data show CDR1 as SQVTM and CDR2 as ANQGSEA. The CDR3 sequence: CSAPVRGQGLLMNTEAFF. CDR3 in DNA: TGCAGCGCCCCGGTTAGGGGACAGGGCTTACTAATGAACACTGAAGCTTTCTTT.

This clonotype has a handful of counts. V usage is TRBV3-1 and J usage is TRBJ2-3; 9 bases are a match to TRBD2. Per germline, CDR1 LGHDT and CDR2 YNNKEL (reference sequence). Losses at the gene ends were 1 base for V and 1 base for J; bases not matched to a gene: 0. The CDR3 loop spans 15 amino acids. The chain's CDR3 is CASSQGTSGTDTQYF. CDR3 bases: TGTGCCAGCAGCCAAGGGACTAGCGGCACAGATACGCAGTATTTT.

CDR3 in amino acids: CSVDPSGIKETQYF. CDR3 bases: TGCAGCGTTGATCCCAGCGGGATTAAAGAGACCCAGTACTTC. The J gene is TRBJ2-5, the V gene TRBV29-1; the match to TRBD2 covers 7 bases. The CDR3 covers 14 residues. Germline V gene sequence: CDR1 SQVTM, CDR2 ANQGSEA. V shed 3 bases, J shed 3 bases, and the junction held 7 bases outside the gene matches.

Note on this clonotype: This may be a read error, as it is one base from a much larger clone. Written as DNA, the CDR3 is TGTGCCAGCAGCAAAACCCAGGGGGGCCGGGAGACCCGGTACTTC. It specifies CASSKTQGGRETRYF. This chain uses TRBV11-2 with TRBJ2-7, with D perhaps TRBD1 (7 bases). V shed 5 bases and J shed 12 bases, with 26 bases lying between them. Germline V gene data show CDR1 as SGHAT and CDR2 as FQNNGV. This CDR3 contains 15 residues.

The chain is built from TRBV28 and TRBJ2-5; TRBD2 agrees at 13 bases. The CDR3 has 15 residues. With 6 bases clipped from V and 11 bases from J, the junction kept 12 bases outside the gene matches. The germline gives CDR1 MDHEN, CDR2 SYDVKM. The chain's CDR3 is CASRKLAGGPREQYF. CDR3 nucleotide sequence: TGTGCCAGCAGAAAACTAGCGGGAGGGCCAAGGGAGCAGTACTTC.

This clonotype was seen only a few times. The chain couples TRBV5-1 to TRBJ2-1; no reliable D call. The CDR3 is 14 amino acids. Trimming removed 1 base at V and 4 bases at J, with 9 bases between. Per germline, CDR1 SGHRS and CDR2 YFSETQ. The chain's CDR3 is CASSLSSFYNEQFF. For the CDR3, the DNA is TGCGCCAGCAGCTTGTCGTCTTTTTACAATGAGCAGTTCTTC.

V usage is TRBV20-1 and J usage is TRBJ2-7; a possible D gene is TRBD2 (7 bases). The length of the CDR3 is 14 residues. Between the trimmed V and J ends, which lost 5 bases and 7 bases, there was a span of 21 bases. From germline, CDR1 is DFQATT and CDR2 SNEGSKA (reference sequence). CDR3 in amino acids: CSAEKGGLYNEQYF. The DNA of the CDR3 is TGCAGTGCTGAGAAGGGGGGGCTATACAATGAGCAGTACTTC.

The rearrangement links TRBV7-2 to TRBJ2-2; a possible D gene is TRBD2 (6 bases). The CDR3 is 17 residues long. Per germline, CDR1 SGHTA and CDR2 FQGNSA. Trimming shortened V by 2 bases and J by 4 bases, and 17 bases separated the two germline ends. As DNA, the CDR3 is TGTGCCAGCAGCTTAACGTCTAGCGCCTTTTTCACCGGGGAGCTGTTTTTT. Residues: CASSLTSSAFFTGELFF.

This clonotype has just a few counts. The chain has TRBV15 and TRBJ2-4, with D possibly being TRBD1 or TRBD2 (6 bases each). CDR3 size: 16 residues. V dropped 0 bases and J dropped 6 bases, with 15 bases sitting between them. Germline V gene data show CDR1 as LNHNV and CDR2 as YYDKDF (reference sequence). CDR3 in amino acids: CATSRDQGTHLNIQYF. In DNA, the CDR3 is TGTGCCACCAGCAGAGATCAGGGGACTCACTTAAACATTCAGTACTTC.